The 24 T cell receptor beta chains below all came from one sample that was sequenced in a study of T cell clones after liver transplantation. TCRdb keeps only in-frame clones here, not all; method: immunoSEQ multiplex PCR. The sample has some 50,000 clones; under 85% are singletons. The sample in question was CD4+ T cells from blood, obtained at the 22-month timepoint. The source of these receptors is a human patient who received a liver transplant. Some of the T cells might come from the graft donor.

This clone has at least ten counts. The rearrangement joins TRBV30 to TRBJ1-2; no definite D call. V lost 0 bases, J lost 8 bases, and 13 bases lay in between. Looked up from germline, CDR1 is GTSNPN and CDR2 is SVGIG (reference sequence). CDR3 size: 13 residues. CDR3 region: CAWSVVRMQGYTF. The CDR3 bases are TGTGCCTGGAGTGTAGTGAGGATGCAGGGCTACACCTTC.

The chain recombines TRBV30 with TRBJ1-2; possibly TRBD1 for D (6 bases). The germline CDR1 and CDR2 sequences are GTSNPN and SVGIG (reference sequence). Trimming removed 1 base at V and 3 bases at J, with 12 bases between. The CDR3 runs to 14 residues. As DNA, the CDR3 is TGTGCCTGGAGTGGACAGGTTTCATACTATGGCTACACCTTC. Translating gives CAWSGQVSYYGYTF.

This clone was seen just once. This chain uses TRBV28 with TRBJ1-1; no definite D call. Germline lookup yields CDR1 MDHEN and CDR2 SYDVKM. This CDR3 spans 11 amino acids. The V end was cut by 7 bases, the J end by 9 bases, with 12 bases between. The CDR3 reads CASTILGKAFF. CDR3 bases: TGTGCCAGCACCATCTTGGGGAAAGCTTTCTTT.

This chain uses TRBV5-1 with TRBJ2-7; 10 bases agree with TRBD2. The CDR3 sequence is 15 residues long. V lost 5 bases and J lost 1; bases outside the gene matches: 6. The V gene's germline CDR1 is SGHRS and CDR2 YFSETQ. This CDR3 reads CASRASGGLSYEQYF. As DNA, the CDR3 is TGCGCCAGCAGAGCTAGCGGGGGACTATCCTACGAGCAGTACTTC.

This clone has just one count. V and J are TRBV28 and TRBJ2-4; possible D gene TRBD1, 6 bases. Deletions cut 6 bases from V and 0 bases from J, with 9 bases between. CDR3 length: 14 residues. From germline, CDR1 is MDHEN and CDR2 SYDVKM. DNA of the CDR3: TGTGCCAGCAGGAGGGGACAAGCCAAAAACATTCAGTACTTC. It yields the protein CASRRGQAKNIQYF. Full variable domain (rest looked up from reference TRBV28 and TRBJ2-4): DVKVTQSSRYLVKRTGEKVFLECVQDMDHENMFWYRQDPGLGLRLIYFSYDVKMKEKGDIPEGYSVSREKKERFSLILESASTNQTSMYLCASRRGQAKNIQYFGAGTRLSVL.

The chain employs TRBV27 and TRBJ2-1; 12 nucleotides agree with TRBD2. The germline gives CDR1 MNHEY, CDR2 SMNVEV (reference sequence). CDR3 length equals 15 residues. The V segment lost 6 bases and the J segment 5 bases; nucleotides outside the gene matches: 5. The CDR3 spells CASRTSGGTNNEQFF. In DNA, the CDR3 is TGTGCCAGCAGGACTAGCGGGGGTACTAACAATGAGCAGTTCTTC.

The V and J genes are TRBV2 and TRBJ2-7; 9 bases map to TRBD2. This CDR3 region has 13 residues. Trimming cost V 6 bases and J 3 bases; bases outside gene matches: 3. The germline CDR1 and CDR2 sequences are SNHLY and FYNNEI. The CDR3: CASSWTSVYEQYF. The CDR3 coding sequence is TGTGCCAGCAGCTGGACTAGCGTCTACGAGCAGTACTTC.

The V gene is TRBV28, the J gene TRBJ2-7; D is possibly TRBD1 or TRBD2 (5 bases each). V was cut by 5 bases and J by 2 bases, with 16 bases left in between. The CDR3 runs 15 residues. The germline CDR1 and CDR2 sequences are MDHEN and SYDVKM. The CDR3 bases are TGTGCCAGCAGTCGACAGACGGAGGTTACCTACGAGCAGTACTTC. It is translated as CASSRQTEVTYEQYF.

This chain joins TRBV6-6 and TRBJ1-1; 9 bases are shared with TRBD1. This CDR3 spans 13 amino acids. Losses at the gene ends were 7 bases for V and 5 bases for J; bases not matched to a gene: 5. The germline V gene encodes CDR1 MNHNY and CDR2 SVGAGI (reference sequence). The CDR3 region is CASTRQGGTEAFF. The CDR3 DNA follows: TGTGCCAGCACCAGACAGGGGGGAACTGAAGCTTTCTTT.

The gene calls are TRBV29-1 and TRBJ2-2; tentatively, D is TRBD1 or TRBD2 (5 bases each). V was pared by 6 bases and J by 0 bases, with 17 bases between. Per the germline V gene, CDR1 is SQVTM and CDR2 is ANQGSEA. CDR3 length: 16 amino acids. This CDR3 reads CSVTPGTRANTGELFF. The CDR3 DNA follows: TGCAGCGTGACCCCCGGGACGAGGGCGAACACCGGGGAGCTGTTTTTT.

This clone was counted a single time. The chain employs TRBV2 and TRBJ1-6; D is perhaps TRBD1 (5 bases). Germline V gene data show CDR1 as SNHLY and CDR2 as FYNNEI. This CDR3 has 15 amino acids. Trimming took off 6 bases at V and 7 bases at J, with 16 bases between the two ends. The CDR3 is CASRGRVGGNSPLHF. The CDR3, as DNA: TGTGCCAGCAGAGGCAGGGTTGGTGGAAATTCACCCCTCCACTTT.

The CDR3 region has the DNA TGTGCCAGTAGCGGGAGATATGACAATCAGCCCCAGCATTTT. Protein: CASSGRYDNQPQHF. This sequence joins TRBV19 and TRBJ1-5; D unresolved. There are 14 residues in the CDR3. CDR1 and CDR2 (germline): LNHDA, SQIVND (reference sequence). Between the trimmed V and J ends, which lost 6 bases and 3 bases, there was a span of 12 bases.

The rearrangement links TRBV7-2 to TRBJ2-1; 9 bases map to TRBD2. Germline CDR1 reads SGHTA; CDR2 reads FQGNSA. Trimming took 1 base from V and 10 from J; bases not matched to a gene: 11. This CDR3 has 16 amino acids. The DNA for the CDR3 is TGTGCCAGCAGCTTAGGTTCGACCGGACTAGCGAGAGAGCAGTTCTTC. Translated: CASSLGSTGLAREQFF.

The chain links TRBV6-6 to TRBJ2-3; 8 nucleotides agree with TRBD2. Germline values: CDR1 MNHNY, CDR2 SVGAGI (reference sequence). This CDR3 is 13 amino acids long. The junction had 5 bases not matched to a gene; V was cut back by 8 bases and J by 4 bases. The CDR3 here is CASSIGGADTQYF. The CDR3 DNA reads as TGTGCCAGCTCGATCGGGGGGGCAGATACGCAGTATTTT.

This chain links TRBV15 with TRBJ1-6, with a possible D match to TRBD1 (6 bases). Germline-derived CDR1 and CDR2 are LNHNV and YYDKDF (reference sequence). With 1 base removed from V and 15 bases from J, the gap between germline ends came to 10 bases. The CDR3 runs to 12 residues. CDR3 DNA: TGTGCCACCAGCAGAGTCGGACAGAGCCTCCACTTT. Translating it yields CATSRVGQSLHF. The variable domain in full, completed from reference TRBV15 and TRBJ1-6, reads DAMVIQNPRYQVTQFGKPVTLSCSQTLNHNVMYWYQQKSSQAPKLLFHYYDKDFNNEADTPDNFQSRRPNTSFCFLDIRSPGLGDTAMYLCATSRVGQSLHFGNGTRLTVT.

The rearrangement links TRBV6-1 to TRBJ1-5; unclear D gene. Trimming stripped 2 bases from V and 2 bases from J, with 10 bases between. This CDR3 contains 15 residues. Germline values: CDR1 MNHNS, CDR2 SASEGT. CDR3: CASSEFGRRNQPQHF. Here the CDR3 DNA reads TGTGCCAGCAGTGAATTCGGCAGGCGCAATCAGCCCCAGCATTTT.

The chain employs TRBV27 and TRBJ2-7; 12 nucleotides align to TRBD1. CDR1 MNHEY and CDR2 SMNVEV come from the germline V gene (reference sequence). The J segment lost 6 bases and the V segment lost 6 bases, leaving 6 bases of the junction unmatched. The CDR3 sequence is 14 residues long. As DNA, the CDR3 is TGTGCCAGCAGACCGGGACAGGGGGCTTCCGAGCAGTACTTC. It yields the protein CASRPGQGASEQYF.

The J gene is TRBJ1-6, the V gene TRBV2; D is possibly TRBD1 (5 bases). The CDR3 has 16 amino acids. Germline CDR1 is SNHLY and CDR2 is FYNNEI. V dropped 9 bases and J dropped 0 bases, with 15 bases sitting between them. CDR3 DNA sequence: TGTGCCAGTCTCCGGGACGACGTCTCCTATAATTCACCCCTCCACTTT. This encodes CASLRDDVSYNSPLHF.

The V gene is TRBV14, the J gene TRBJ2-7, with D tentatively TRBD1 (5 bases). Deletions cut 5 bases from V and 4 bases from J, with 21 bases between. CDR1 and CDR2 from the germline V gene are SGHDN and FVKESK. This CDR3 is 16 amino acids long. The CDR3 DNA is TGTGCCAGCAGCTCTATTAAAACCGCAGGGTATTACGAGCAGTACTTC. Protein sequence: CASSSIKTAGYYEQYF.

The chain couples TRBV7-7 to TRBJ2-1; 13 bases match TRBD2. V gave up 5 bases and J gave up 8 bases; unmatched junction bases: 12. Germline CDR1 is SSHAT and CDR2 is FNYEAQ (reference sequence). The CDR3 contains 17 residues. The CDR3 is CASSPMTSGGPLDEQFF. CDR3 nucleotides: TGTGCCAGCAGCCCTATGACTAGCGGGGGGCCCCTGGATGAGCAGTTCTTC. The full variable domain, completed using reference TRBV7-7 and TRBJ2-1, is GAGVSQSPRYKVTKRGQDVTLRCDPISSHATLYWYQQALGQGPEFLTYFNYEAQPDKSGLPSDRFSAERPEGSISTLTIQRTEQRDSAMYRCASSPMTSGGPLDEQFFGPGTRLTVL.

V usage is TRBV5-6 and J usage is TRBJ1-1, with D unclear. Trimming pared 4 bases from V and 1 base from J, leaving 14 bases between. CDR1 and CDR2 (germline): SGHDT, YYEEEE. This CDR3 comprises 15 residues. CDR3 in DNA: TGTGCCAGCAGCGTACCGCGGGCGGGGAACACTGAAGCTTTCTTT. Protein product: CASSVPRAGNTEAFF.

The chain couples TRBV5-5 to TRBJ1-1; D is possibly TRBD1 (5 bases). V dropped 4 bases and J dropped 3 bases, with 19 bases sitting between them. Germline CDR1 reads SGHKS; CDR2 reads YYEKEE (reference sequence). This CDR3 has 16 amino acids. CDR3 nucleotide sequence: TGTGCCAGCAGCCCTTGGACGGGGGGAAGGGACACTGAAGCTTTCTTT. This sequence encodes CASSPWTGGRDTEAFF.

This chain connects TRBV6-6 to TRBJ2-2; TRBD1 matches 8 bases. The V gene's germline CDR1 is MNHNY and CDR2 SVGAGI (reference sequence). The CDR3 is made up of 14 amino acids. Losses at the gene ends were 9 bases for V and 1 base for J; bases not matched to a gene: 4. The CDR3 region has the DNA TGTGCCAGTCTCGGGACAGGGAACACCGGGGAGCTGTTTTTT. Its protein product is CASLGTGNTGELFF.

This clone was seen a few times. This chain uses TRBV15 with TRBJ1-5; the match to TRBD1 covers 8 bases. The junction had 15 bases not matched to a gene; V was cut back by 5 bases and J by 6 bases. The CDR3 loop spans 17 amino acids. Per the germline V gene, CDR1 is LNHNV and CDR2 is YYDKDF (reference sequence). CDR3 DNA: TGTGCCACCAGCCTGGACAGGGCCTTAGTGCGGGGTCAGCCCCAGCATTTT. Protein product: CATSLDRALVRGQPQHF.